This entry lists 21 T cell receptor beta chains sequenced from one sample in a study of T cell clonotyping in hematopoietic cell transplantation. Sequencing used immunoSEQ multiplex PCR; TCRdb keeps in-frame clones, though not all of them. Of almost 5,500 clones listed, around 78% are singletons. This specimen consisted of peripheral blood mononuclear cells, obtained 30 days after allogeneic stem cell transplant. Receptors were obtained from a male patient between 60 and 69 years old who had an allogeneic stem cell transplant from an unrelated donor, so the T cells may come from the graft donor. Some clones in this sample may be carry-over from other donors' samples.

The J gene is TRBJ2-4, the V gene TRBV25-1, with 9 bases fitting TRBD2. From germline, CDR1 is MGHDK and CDR2 SYGVNS. The CDR3 runs 18 residues. The junction had 13 bases not matched to a gene; V was cut back by 4 bases and J by 3 bases. In nucleotides, the CDR3 is TGTGCCAGCAGTGGGACTAGCGTGATCGAGGGAAGCAAAAACATTCAGTACTTC. This encodes CASSGTSVIEGSKNIQYF.

V and J are TRBV7-2 and TRBJ1-2; D is perhaps TRBD1 (6 bases). V lost 5 bases to trimming and J lost 2 bases, with 18 bases between them. The CDR3 is made up of 16 amino acids. Germline V gene lookup returns CDR1 SGHTA and CDR2 FQGNSA. Here the CDR3 reads CASSPEGVSANYGYTF. The CDR3 DNA sequence: TGTGCCAGCAGCCCCGAGGGGGTTTCGGCCAACTATGGCTACACCTTC.

The V call is TRBV30, the J call TRBJ1-6; the D gene is possibly TRBD1 (5 bases). This CDR3 is 13 amino acids long. The V end lost 3 bases, the J end lost 4 bases, and 7 bases lay between the germline ends. Germline V gene data show CDR1 as GTSNPN and CDR2 as SVGIG (reference sequence). CDR3 amino acids: CAWRPGYNSPLHF. CDR3 DNA: TGTGCCTGGAGGCCAGGGTATAATTCACCCCTCCACTTT.

The chain employs TRBV6-5 and TRBJ1-5; 10 bases are shared with TRBD1. Germline V gives CDR1 MNHEY, CDR2 SVGAGI. The CDR3 totals 14 residues. Losses at the gene ends were 5 bases for V and 9 bases for J; bases not matched to a gene: 7. The CDR3 DNA follows: TGTGCCAGCAGTGGAGGACAGGGGGATCTGCCCCAGCATTTT. This gives the protein CASSGGQGDLPQHF.

This clone has just a few counts. The J gene is TRBJ1-5, the V gene TRBV19, with D unresolved. Germline V gene data show CDR1 as LNHDA and CDR2 as SQIVND (reference sequence). CDR3 size: 12 residues. Trimming cost V 1 base and J 6 bases, with 4 bases left between them. For the CDR3, the DNA is TGTGCCAGTAGTATAGGGATTCAGCCCCAGCATTTT. It codes for CASSIGIQPQHF.

The chain is built from TRBV7-2 and TRBJ1-2; D is undetermined. Per the germline V gene, CDR1 is SGHTA and CDR2 is FQGNSA. Between the trimmed V and J ends, which lost 4 bases and 4 bases, there was a span of 13 bases. The CDR3 is 14 residues long. Here the CDR3 reads CASSSRPETYGYTF. The CDR3 nucleotides read TGTGCCAGCAGCTCGCGACCCGAAACCTATGGCTACACCTTC.

V gene TRBV11-2 combines with J gene TRBJ1-2; the D is unclear. V was trimmed by 5 bases and J by 5 bases, leaving 18 bases between them. The CDR3 contains 15 residues. Germline CDR1 and CDR2: SGHAT and FQNNGV. The CDR3 nucleotides are TGTGCCAGCAGCCCCGCGCAGAGTCCCCTATATGGCTACACCTTC. This gives the protein CASSPAQSPLYGYTF. Variable domain in full (rest from reference TRBV11-2 and TRBJ1-2): EAGVAQSPRYKIIEKRQSVAFWCNPISGHATLYWYQQILGQGPKLLIQFQNNGVVDDSQLPKDRFSAERLKGVDSTLKIQPAKLEDSAVYLCASSPAQSPLYGYTFGSGTRLTVV.

Points on this clone: One end of the junction varies from germline; a read error may be responsible. This sequence joins TRBV20-1 and TRBJ1-4; no definite D call. CDR3 length: 11 residues. The germline CDR1 and CDR2 sequences are DFQATT and SNEGSKA (reference sequence). This CDR3 reads CSARVDGLHRF. CDR3 sequence (DNA): TGCAGTGCTAGAGTGGATGGCTTACATCGATTT.

J is TRBJ2-6 and V is TRBV30; tentative D call: TRBD2 (5 bases). This CDR3 region has 16 residues. V gave up 0 bases and J gave up 0 bases, with 9 bases separating them. The germline CDR1 and CDR2 sequences are GTSNPN and SVGIG (reference sequence). CDR3 bases: TGTGCCTGGAGTGTCGAGGGAAGCTCTGGGGCCAACGTCCTGACTTTC. Translating gives CAWSVEGSSGANVLTF.

The chain combines TRBV19 with TRBJ2-7; possibly TRBD1 for D (6 bases). Germline lookup yields CDR1 LNHDA and CDR2 SQIVND (reference sequence). The CDR3 extends over 15 amino acids. Trimming cost V 3 bases and J 4 bases, with 16 bases left between them. The CDR3 DNA follows: TGTGCCAGTAGTATTGCTACAGGGTACGTGTACGAGCAGTACTTC. This encodes CASSIATGYVYEQYF.

The chain couples TRBV6-5 to TRBJ1-3, with D unresolved. Trimming removed 8 bases at V and 4 bases at J, with 15 bases between. Germline V lookup: CDR1 MNHEY, CDR2 SVGAGI. The CDR3 loop spans 14 amino acids. The CDR3 DNA sequence: TGTGCCAGCTCGGAAGAGTTCATGGGAAACACCATATATTTT. Translation: CASSEEFMGNTIYF.

This clone was counted a few times. The chain has TRBV7-2 and TRBJ1-2; D gene uncertain. Germline V gene sequence: CDR1 SGHTA, CDR2 FQGNSA. There are 14 residues in the CDR3. V was clipped by 5 bases and J by 4 bases, with 14 bases between them. The CDR3 here is CASSQGTDGYGYTF. The CDR3 DNA reads TGTGCCAGCAGCCAAGGAACGGACGGCTATGGCTACACCTTC.

This chain links TRBV14 with TRBJ1-6, with D tentatively TRBD1 (5 bases). Germline V gene data show CDR1 as SGHDN and CDR2 as FVKESK. Trimming took off 8 bases at V and 2 bases at J, with 13 bases between the two ends. The CDR3 contains 15 residues. This chain's CDR3 is CASSRRDAYNSPLHF. The CDR3 DNA reads TGTGCCAGCTCCAGAAGGGACGCCTATAATTCACCCCTCCACTTT.

The rearrangement joins TRBV5-6 to TRBJ1-1; TRBD1 matches at 8 bases. Germline CDR1 and CDR2: SGHDT and YYEEEE. The CDR3 spans 16 residues. V dropped 2 bases and J dropped 4; count of bases not matched to a gene: 10. The CDR3 coding sequence is TGTGCCAGCAGCTTTAGGGCAGGGGGCCGGGGCACTGAAGCTTTCTTT. It codes for CASSFRAGGRGTEAFF.

The J gene is TRBJ2-5, the V gene TRBV4-1; weak D call: TRBD2 (5 bases). The ends were cut back, 1 base at V and 5 bases at J, with 20 bases in the middle. This CDR3 has 17 residues. Germline V gives CDR1 MGHRA, CDR2 YSYEKL. The CDR3 bases are TGCGCCAGCAGCCAAGGCTCCGGGATCAAAACAACGGAGACCCAGTACTTC. Its translation is CASSQGSGIKTTETQYF.

J is TRBJ2-7 and V is TRBV5-5; TRBD1 agrees at 10 bases. Per germline, CDR1 SGHKS and CDR2 YYEKEE (reference sequence). This CDR3 has 18 amino acids. The trim removed 4 bases at V and 1 base at J, leaving 14 bases unmatched. The CDR3 region is CASSIPGTGDKASYEQYF. CDR3 sequence (DNA): TGTGCCAGCAGCATACCCGGGACAGGGGATAAGGCGTCCTACGAGCAGTACTTC.

The gene calls are TRBV29-1 and TRBJ2-7, with 9 bases fitting TRBD1. This CDR3 spans 13 amino acids. With 6 bases clipped from V and 3 bases from J, the junction kept 6 bases outside the gene matches. Germline lookup yields CDR1 SQVTM and CDR2 ANQGSEA. CDR3 sequence (DNA): TGCAGCGTGAAACCGGGACAGGGCTACGAGCAGTACTTC. Translating it yields CSVKPGQGYEQYF.

The DNA for the CDR3 is TGTGCCAGCAGCTTAGGGGGTTCTGGCTACGAGCAGTACTTC. It specifies CASSLGGSGYEQYF. The chain carries TRBV11-2 and TRBJ2-7, with no clear D. This CDR3 is 14 amino acids long. Per germline, CDR1 SGHAT and CDR2 FQNNGV. Trimming shortened V by 1 base and J by 3 bases, and 10 bases separated the two germline ends.

This chain uses TRBV11-3 with TRBJ1-5, with D unclear. Germline V gives CDR1 SGHNT, CDR2 YENEEA. V lost 1 base and J lost 5, with 6 bases in between. CDR3 length equals 13 residues. CDR3 coding DNA: TGTGCCAGCAGCTTAGGGAGATATCAGCCCCAGCATTTT. Protein sequence: CASSLGRYQPQHF.

The J gene is TRBJ1-2, the V gene TRBV5-4; no definite D call. Germline V CDR1 and CDR2: SGHNT, YYREEE (reference sequence). The V end was cut by 0 bases, the J end by 5 bases, with 8 bases between. The CDR3 runs 13 residues. The CDR3 coding sequence is TGTGCCAGCAGCTTGGGGGAAGGGTATGGCTACACCTTC. Translation: CASSLGEGYGYTF.

J is TRBJ2-1 and V is TRBV25-1; 9 bases fit TRBD1. The V and J ends lost 4 bases and 2 bases, in that order; junction bases with no gene match: 6. The CDR3 is 16 amino acids. Germline lookup yields CDR1 MGHDK and CDR2 SYGVNS. Here the CDR3 reads CASSAGQGIAYNEQFF. The CDR3 nucleotides are TGTGCCAGCAGTGCCGGACAGGGGATCGCCTACAATGAGCAGTTCTTC.